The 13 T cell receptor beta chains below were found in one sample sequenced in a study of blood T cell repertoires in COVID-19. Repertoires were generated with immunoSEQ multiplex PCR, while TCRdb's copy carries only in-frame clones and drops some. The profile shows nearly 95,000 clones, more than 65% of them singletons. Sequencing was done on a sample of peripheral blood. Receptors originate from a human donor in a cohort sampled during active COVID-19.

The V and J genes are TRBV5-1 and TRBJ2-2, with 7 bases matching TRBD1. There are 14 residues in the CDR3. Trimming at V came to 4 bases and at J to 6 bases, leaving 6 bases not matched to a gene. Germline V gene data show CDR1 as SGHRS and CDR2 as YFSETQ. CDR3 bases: TGCGCCAGCAGCACCTCGACAGGGCCCGGGGAGCTGTTTTTT. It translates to CASSTSTGPGELFF.

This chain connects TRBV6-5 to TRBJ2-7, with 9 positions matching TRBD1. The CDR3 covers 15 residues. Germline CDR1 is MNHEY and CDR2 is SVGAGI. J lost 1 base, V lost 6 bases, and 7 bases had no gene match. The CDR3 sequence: CASRTDRGNSYEQYF. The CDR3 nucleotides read TGTGCCAGCAGGACGGACAGGGGCAATTCCTACGAGCAGTACTTC.

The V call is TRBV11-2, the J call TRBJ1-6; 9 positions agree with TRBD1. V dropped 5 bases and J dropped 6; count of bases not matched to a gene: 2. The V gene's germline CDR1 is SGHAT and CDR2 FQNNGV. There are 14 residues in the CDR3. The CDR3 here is CASSRDRVNSPLHF. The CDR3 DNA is TGTGCCAGCAGCAGGGACAGGGTTAATTCACCCCTCCACTTT.

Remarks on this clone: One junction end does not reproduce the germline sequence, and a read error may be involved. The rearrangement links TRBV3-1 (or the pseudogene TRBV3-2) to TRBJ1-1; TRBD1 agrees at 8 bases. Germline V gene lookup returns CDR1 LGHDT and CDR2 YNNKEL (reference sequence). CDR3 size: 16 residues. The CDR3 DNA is TGTGTCAGCAGCCGACGACAGGGGACTTTGGACACTGAAGCTTTCTTT. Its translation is CVSSRRQGTLDTEAFF.

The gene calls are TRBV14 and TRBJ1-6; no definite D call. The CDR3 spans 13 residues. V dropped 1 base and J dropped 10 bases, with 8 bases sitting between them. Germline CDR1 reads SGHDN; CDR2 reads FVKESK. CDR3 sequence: CASSQVTGSPLHF. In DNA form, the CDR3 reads TGTGCCAGCAGCCAAGTCACCGGGTCACCCCTCCACTTT.

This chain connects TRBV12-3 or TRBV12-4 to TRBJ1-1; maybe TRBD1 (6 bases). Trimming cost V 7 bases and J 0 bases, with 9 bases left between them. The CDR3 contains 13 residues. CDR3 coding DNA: TGTGCCAGCATTAGGACAGTGAACACTGAAGCTTTCTTT. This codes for CASIRTVNTEAFF.

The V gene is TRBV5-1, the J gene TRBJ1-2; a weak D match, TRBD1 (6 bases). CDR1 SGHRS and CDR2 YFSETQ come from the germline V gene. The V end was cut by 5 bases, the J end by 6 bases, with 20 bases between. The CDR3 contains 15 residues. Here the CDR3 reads CASRQRDTRSDGYTF. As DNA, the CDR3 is TGCGCCAGCAGACAGAGGGACACTCGATCGGATGGCTACACCTTC.

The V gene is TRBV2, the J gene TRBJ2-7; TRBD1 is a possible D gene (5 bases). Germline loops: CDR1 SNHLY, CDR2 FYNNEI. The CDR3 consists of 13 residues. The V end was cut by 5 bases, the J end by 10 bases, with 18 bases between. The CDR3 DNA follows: TGTGCCAGCAGTCGTAATACAGGTCAAGTTCAGTACTTC. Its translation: CASSRNTGQVQYF.

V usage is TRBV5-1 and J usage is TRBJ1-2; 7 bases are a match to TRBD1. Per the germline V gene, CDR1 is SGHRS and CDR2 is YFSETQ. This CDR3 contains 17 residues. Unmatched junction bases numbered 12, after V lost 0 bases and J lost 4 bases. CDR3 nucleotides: TGCGCCAGCAGCTTGGAGGGGGCAGGGCCCACCAGCTATGGCTACACCTTC. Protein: CASSLEGAGPTSYGYTF.

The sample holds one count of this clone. CDR3 nucleotides: TGCGCCAGCAGTCCGGACAGGGTGAATCAGCCCCAGCATTTT. This encodes CASSPDRVNQPQHF. The genes are TRBV10-2 and TRBJ1-5; the match to TRBD1 covers 8 bases. The CDR3 is made up of 14 amino acids. Germline values: CDR1 WSHSY, CDR2 SAAADI. Unmatched junction bases numbered 4, after V lost 5 bases and J lost 4 bases.

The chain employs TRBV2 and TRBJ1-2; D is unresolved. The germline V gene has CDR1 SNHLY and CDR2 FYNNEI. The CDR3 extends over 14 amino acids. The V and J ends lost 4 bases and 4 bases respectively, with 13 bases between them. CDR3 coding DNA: TGTGCCAGCAGTGGGGTCAGGTCTTCCTATGGCTACACCTTC. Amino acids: CASSGVRSSYGYTF.

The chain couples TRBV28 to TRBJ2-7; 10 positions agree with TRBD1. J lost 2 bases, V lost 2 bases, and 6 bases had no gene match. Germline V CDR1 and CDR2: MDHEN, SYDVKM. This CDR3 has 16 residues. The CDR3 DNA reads TGTGCCAGCAGTTTAGAGTGGACAGGGGGTGCCTACGAGCAGTACTTC. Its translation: CASSLEWTGGAYEQYF.

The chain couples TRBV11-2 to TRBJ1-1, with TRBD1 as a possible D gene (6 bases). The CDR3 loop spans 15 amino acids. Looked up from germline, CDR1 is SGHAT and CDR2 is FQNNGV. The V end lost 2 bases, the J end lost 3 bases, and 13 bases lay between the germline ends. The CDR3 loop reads CASSLRGAADTEAFF. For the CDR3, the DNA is TGTGCCAGCAGCTTACGGGGGGCTGCTGACACTGAAGCTTTCTTT.